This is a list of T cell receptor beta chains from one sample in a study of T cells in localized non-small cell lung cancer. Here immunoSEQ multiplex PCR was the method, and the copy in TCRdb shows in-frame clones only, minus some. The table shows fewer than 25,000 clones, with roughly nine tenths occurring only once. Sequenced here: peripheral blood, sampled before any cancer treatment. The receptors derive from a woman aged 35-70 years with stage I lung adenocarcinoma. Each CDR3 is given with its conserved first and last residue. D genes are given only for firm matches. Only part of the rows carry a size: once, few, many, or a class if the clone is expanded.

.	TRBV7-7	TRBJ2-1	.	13	CASSRGRDGEQFF	TGTGCTAGCAGCAGGGGAAGGGATGGTGAGCAGTTCTTC
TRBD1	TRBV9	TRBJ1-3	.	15	CASSDWDRGGNTIYF	TGTGCCAGCAGCGACTGGGACAGGGGAGGAAACACCATATATTTT
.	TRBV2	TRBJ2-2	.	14	CASSEMRVTGELFF	TGTGCCAGCAGTGAAATGAGGGTAACCGGGGAGCTGTTTTTT
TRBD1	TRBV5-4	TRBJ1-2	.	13	CASSLQGVFGYTF	TGTGCCAGCAGCTTACAGGGGGTTTTTGGCTACACCTTC
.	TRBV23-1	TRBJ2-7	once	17	CASSQGADRATIDEQYF	TGCGCCAGCAGTCAAGGGGCGGACAGAGCTACCATCGACGAGCAGTACTTC
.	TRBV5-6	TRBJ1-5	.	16	CASSSNGDNWSQPQHF	TGTGCCAGCAGCTCAAACGGGGATAATTGGTCTCAGCCCCAGCATTTT
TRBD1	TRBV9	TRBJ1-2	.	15	CASSVDPGGTYGYTF	TGTGCCAGCAGCGTAGATCCAGGGGGCACCTATGGCTACACCTTC
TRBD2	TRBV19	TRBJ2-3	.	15	CASSTPRGGTDTQYF	TGTGCCAGTAGTACCCCCCGGGGGGGGACAGATACGCAGTATTTT
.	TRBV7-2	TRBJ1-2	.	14	CASSLGQGVHGYTF	TGTGCCAGCAGCTTAGGGCAGGGTGTTCATGGCTACACCTTC
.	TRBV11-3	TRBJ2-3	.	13	CASSLGLRDTQYF	TGTGCCAGCAGCTTAGGCCTCAGAGATACGCAGTATTTT
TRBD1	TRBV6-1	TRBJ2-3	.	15	CASSDPGQPTDTQYF	TGTGCCAGCAGTGATCCGGGACAGCCGACAGATACGCAGTATTTT
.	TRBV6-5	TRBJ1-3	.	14	CASGGPGSGNTIYF	TGTGCCAGCGGAGGACCGGGCTCTGGAAACACCATATATTTT
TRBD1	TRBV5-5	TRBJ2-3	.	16	CASTLLTGTGADTQYF	TGTGCCAGCACCTTGCTCACCGGGACAGGGGCAGATACGCAGTATTTT
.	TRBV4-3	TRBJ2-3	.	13	CASSPQTGDTQYF	TGCGCCAGCAGCCCACAGACTGGAGATACGCAGTATTTT
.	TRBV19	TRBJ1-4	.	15	CASSHGTTNNEKLFF	TGTGCCAGTTCTCACGGGACAACGAATAATGAAAAACTGTTTTTT
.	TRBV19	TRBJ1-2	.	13	CASSISGTYGYTF	TGTGCCAGTAGTATATCCGGGACGTATGGCTACACCTTC
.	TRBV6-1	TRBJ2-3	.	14	CASSERQAGDTQYF	TGTGCCAGCAGTGAAAGGCAGGCGGGAGATACGCAGTATTTT
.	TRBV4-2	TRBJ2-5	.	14	CASSPLGLEETQYF	TGTGCCAGCAGCCCCCTTGGGCTCGAAGAGACCCAGTACTTC
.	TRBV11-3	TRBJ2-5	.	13	CASSPGIQETQYF	TGTGCCAGCAGCCCCGGGATTCAAGAGACCCAGTACTTC
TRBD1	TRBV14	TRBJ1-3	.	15	CASSRQGYGGNTIYF	TGTGCCAGCAGCCGACAGGGTTATGGTGGAAACACCATATATTTT
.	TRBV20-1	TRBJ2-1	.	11	CSGQSYNEQFF	TGCAGTGGCCAGTCCTACAATGAGCAGTTCTTC
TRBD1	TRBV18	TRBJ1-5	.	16	CASSPLEGGNNQPQHF	TGTGCCAGCTCACCACTGGAAGGGGGCAACAATCAGCCCCAGCATTTT
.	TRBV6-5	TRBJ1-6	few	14	CASSFGTNGSPLHF	TGTGCCAGCAGTTTCGGGACAAATGGTTCACCCCTCCACTTT
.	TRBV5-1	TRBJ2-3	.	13	CASSATSTDTQYF	TGCGCCAGCAGCGCGACGAGCACAGATACGCAGTATTTT
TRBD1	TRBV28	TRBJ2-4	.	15	CASSLIPGTGGALDF	TGTGCCAGCAGCCTTATACCCGGGACAGGGGGCGCCCTGGACTTC
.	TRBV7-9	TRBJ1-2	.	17	CASSLSVTVRPNYGYTF	TGTGCCAGCAGCTTATCTGTGACAGTTCGACCTAACTATGGCTACACCTTC
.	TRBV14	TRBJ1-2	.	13	CASSPVQSKGYTF	TGTGCCAGCAGCCCGGTGCAAAGTAAGGGCTACACCTTC
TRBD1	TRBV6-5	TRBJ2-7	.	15	CASTPSRGQNHEQYF	TGTGCCAGCACCCCTAGCCGGGGACAGAACCACGAGCAGTACTTC
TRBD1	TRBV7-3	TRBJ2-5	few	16	CASSRYPTTGQETQYF	TGTGCCAGCAGCCGTTATCCGACGACAGGGCAAGAGACCCAGTACTTC
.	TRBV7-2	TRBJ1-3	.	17	CASSSTRLQLSGNTIYF	TGTGCCAGCAGCTCCACCCGACTTCAACTCTCTGGAAACACCATATATTTT
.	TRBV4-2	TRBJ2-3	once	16	CASSQERNGATDTQYF	TGTGCCAGCAGCCAAGAAAGAAATGGCGCCACAGATACGCAGTATTTT
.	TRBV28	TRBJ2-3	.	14	CASSSRTEGDTQYF	TGTGCCAGCAGTTCCCGGACAGAGGGGGATACGCAGTATTTT
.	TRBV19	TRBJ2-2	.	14	CASGDWRNTGELFF	TGTGCCAGTGGTGATTGGAGGAACACCGGGGAGCTGTTTTTT
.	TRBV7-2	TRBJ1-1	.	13	CASSLGYSGEAFF	TGTGCCAGCAGCTTAGGATATAGCGGTGAAGCTTTCTTT
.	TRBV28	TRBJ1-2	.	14	CASSSTGLVYGYTF	TGTGCCAGCAGTTCCACCGGTCTTGTCTATGGCTACACCTTC
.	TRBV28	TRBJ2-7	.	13	CASSLRRLYEQYF	TGTGCCAGCAGTTTACGCCGACTCTACGAGCAGTACTTC
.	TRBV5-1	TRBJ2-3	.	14	CASSLGQLTDTQYF	TGCGCCAGCAGCTTGGGCCAGCTCACAGATACGCAGTATTTT
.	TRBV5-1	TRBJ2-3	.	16	CASSPLPTASTDTQYF	TGCGCCAGCAGCCCCCTCCCCACAGCTAGCACAGATACGCAGTATTTT
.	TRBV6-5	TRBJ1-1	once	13	CASSRTENTEAFF	TGTGCCAGCAGTAGGACAGAAAACACTGAAGCTTTCTTT
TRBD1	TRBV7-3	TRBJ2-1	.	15	CASSPRDREYNEQFF	TGTGCCAGCAGCCCCCGGGACAGGGAATACAATGAGCAGTTCTTC
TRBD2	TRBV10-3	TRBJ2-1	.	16	CAISASTSGGVDEQFF	TGTGCCATCAGTGCCTCGACTAGCGGGGGGGTGGATGAGCAGTTCTTC